The clone carrying this T cell receptor (beta chain) was seen more than once but under ten times. The CDR3 consists of 16 residues. From germline, CDR1 is LNHNV and CDR2 YYDKDF (reference sequence). Trimming cost V 3 bases and J 4 bases; bases outside gene matches: 10. Together with a sample-barcoded 5' primer, a J-beta primer mix was included in a second PCR lasting roughly 7 to 11 cycles. MiXCR was run by TCRdb on the 5' RACE reads, yielding one entry per CDR3 protein. This table has about 1.5 million distinct CDR3 sequences, 35% to 45% appearing once. This entry belongs to a study of blood T cells in healthy people across ages.

Sequences were obtained from blood. This receptor was taken from a woman aged 18-29 years in good health. The V and J genes are TRBV15 and TRBJ2-3, with TRBD2 matching over 7 bases. In DNA, the CDR3 is TGTGCCACCAGCAGGGGCAACGGGGGGTATGCAGATACGCAGTATTTT. This gives the protein CATSRGNGGYADTQYF.